The rows below give T cell receptor beta chains drawn from one sample of a study of blood T cells in healthy people across ages. TCRdb analysed the 5' RACE reads with MiXCR anew, one entry per CDR3 protein. The sample carries over 600,000 distinct CDR3 sequences, about half recorded once. The specimen was blood. These receptors were obtained from a man aged 80 or over in good health. The conserved cysteine and the conserved F or W are not part of the CDR3 here.

ASSYGLLTDTQY	TRBJ2-3	TRBV6-2/TRBV6-3
ASSFGQGVVTGELF	TRBJ2-2	TRBV11-2
ASLVTATYGYT	TRBJ1-2	TRBV6-1
ATSRPGLRQVEEQY	TRBJ2-5	TRBV15
ASSLQRWKREGPYNEQF	TRBJ2-1	TRBV11-3
ASSTDRGPGSGANVLT	TRBJ2-6	TRBV12-3/TRBV12-4
VSSVAGTGRGDEQF	TRBJ2-1	TRBV9
ASSQGVGTNYGYT	TRBJ1-2	TRBV4-1
ASSHVAGGYTGELF	TRBJ2-2	TRBV4-3
ASSLDGTTGNTIY	TRBJ1-3	TRBV7-6
ASSQDRVTEAF	TRBJ1-1	TRBV14